One sample yielded the 22 T cell receptor beta chains listed below, sequenced in a study of blood T cell repertoires in COVID-19. The protocol was immunoSEQ multiplex PCR, while the TCRdb copy is restricted to in-frame clones and leaves out a portion. Of 400,000 or so clones in the sample, 70% to 90% were seen once. The material sequenced was PBMCs or T cells enriched from blood (not recorded which). The receptors stem from a middle-aged woman with acute COVID-19.

V and J are TRBV19 and TRBJ2-2; the match to TRBD1 covers 8 bases. V shed 5 bases and J 10 bases; nucleotides not matched to a gene: 12. Germline CDR1 is LNHDA and CDR2 is SQIVND (reference sequence). The CDR3 extends over 15 amino acids. CDR3 DNA: TGTGCCAGTAGTGCCGGGACAGGCGACGTCGAGGAGCTGTTTTTT. This gives the protein CASSAGTGDVEELFF. The full variable domain, in which reference TRBV19 and TRBJ2-2 provide the parts outside the CDR3, is DGGITQSPKYLFRKEGQNVTLSCEQNLNHDAMYWYRQDPGQGLRLIYYSQIVNDFQKGDIAEGYSVSREKKESFPLTVTSAQKNPTAFYLCASSAGTGDVEELFFGEGSRLTVL.

This chain links TRBV6-5 with TRBJ1-2, with 8 bases that match TRBD1. Germline V gene data show CDR1 as MNHEY and CDR2 as SVGAGI. J was trimmed by 8 bases and V by 4 bases; bases with no gene match: 12. The CDR3 extends over 15 amino acids. The CDR3 nucleotides read TGTGCCAGCAGTTCCCCCGCGGGACAGGTGTGGGGCTACACCTTC. This codes for CASSSPAGQVWGYTF.

The rearrangement uses TRBV2 and TRBJ2-2; a possible D gene is TRBD1 (7 bases). The CDR3 loop spans 15 amino acids. The ends were cut back, 3 bases at V and 7 bases at J, with 15 bases in the middle. Germline CDR1 reads SNHLY; CDR2 reads FYNNEI. The CDR3 DNA reads TGTGCCAGCAGTGAGGTGGCAGGGGGGATCGGGGAGCTGTTTTTT. Its protein product is CASSEVAGGIGELFF.

This clone was recorded only once. The same CDR3 can be traced to other DNA sequences in this sample. The CDR3 nucleotides are TGTGCCAGCAGCCCTGGGAGTGGTAGCAATCAGCCCCAGCATTTT. It specifies CASSPGSGSNQPQHF. This chain links TRBV3-1 (or the pseudogene TRBV3-2) with TRBJ1-5, with D unclear. V was cut by 4 bases and J by 0 bases, with 10 bases left in between. Germline V CDR1 and CDR2: LGHDT, YNNKEL (reference sequence). This CDR3 has 15 amino acids.

This chain links TRBV28 with TRBJ2-7; 8 nucleotides line up with TRBD1. V lost 2 bases, J lost 5 bases, and 5 bases stayed unmatched. The CDR3 extends over 14 amino acids. CDR1 and CDR2 (germline): MDHEN, SYDVKM. CDR3 loop: CASSLSRGLDEQYF. Here the CDR3 DNA reads TGTGCCAGCAGTTTAAGCAGGGGGCTCGACGAGCAGTACTTC.

This clone appeared a few times. This chain connects TRBV3-1 (or the pseudogene TRBV3-2) to TRBJ2-2, with D possibly TRBD2 on 6 matching bases. V was trimmed by 1 base and J by 4 bases, leaving 16 bases between them. Germline assignment: CDR1 LGHDT and CDR2 YNNKEL (reference sequence). The CDR3 covers 17 residues. The CDR3 loop reads CASSQGRLVLGTGELFF. CDR3 bases: TGTGCCAGCAGCCAAGGGAGACTAGTACTAGGCACCGGGGAGCTGTTTTTT.

The table lists this clone with a few counts. The CDR3: CASSFSIGLAGGLPEQFF. DNA of the CDR3: TGTGCCAGCAGCTTTAGTATCGGGCTAGCGGGGGGGCTGCCTGAGCAGTTCTTC. The chain combines TRBV7-9 with TRBJ2-1; 12 positions agree with TRBD2. Germline-derived CDR1 and CDR2 are SEHNR and FQNEAQ (reference sequence). The CDR3 totals 18 residues. With V trimmed by 3 bases and J by 9 bases, 15 bases remained unmatched.

The chain has TRBV5-1 and TRBJ2-1, with 8 bases lining up with TRBD1. The CDR3 is 16 residues long. Germline CDR1 reads SGHRS; CDR2 reads YFSETQ. Unmatched junction bases numbered 7, after V lost 4 bases and J lost 1 base. CDR3 bases: TGCGCCAGCAGCACGAGACAGGGGAGATCCTACAATGAGCAGTTCTTC. It translates to CASSTRQGRSYNEQFF.

The V gene is TRBV18, the J gene TRBJ1-1; 9 bases match TRBD1. The trim removed 3 bases at V and 2 bases at J, leaving 4 bases unmatched. This CDR3 is 15 amino acids long. Germline CDR1 reads KGHSH; CDR2 reads LQKENI. The CDR3 sequence: CASSPGTGSNTEAFF. The CDR3, as DNA: TGTGCCAGCTCACCCGGGACAGGGTCTAACACTGAAGCTTTCTTT.

This sequence joins TRBV18 and TRBJ1-2; D unresolved. The germline CDR1 and CDR2 sequences are KGHSH and LQKENI. This CDR3 comprises 17 residues. Deletions cut 4 bases from V and 1 base from J, with 19 bases between. In DNA form, the CDR3 reads TGTGCCAGCTCACTCGCTCCCGAGCCATATTTTAACTATGGCTACACCTTC. This gives the protein CASSLAPEPYFNYGYTF. Full variable domain (outside the CDR3, taken from reference TRBV18 and TRBJ1-2): NAGVMQNPRHLVRRRGQEARLRCSPMKGHSHVYWYRQLPEEGLKFMVYLQKENIIDESGMPKERFSAEFPKEGPSILRIQQVVRGDSAAYFCASSLAPEPYFNYGYTFGSGTRLTVV.

The V call is TRBV7-8, the J call TRBJ2-3, with 7 positions matching TRBD1. With 6 bases clipped from V and 5 bases from J, the junction kept 8 bases outside the gene matches. The CDR3 length is 14 residues. Germline values: CDR1 SGHVS, CDR2 FQNEAQ. The CDR3 region is CASSSDRVVDTQYF. DNA for the CDR3: TGTGCCAGCAGTTCCGACAGGGTGGTAGATACGCAGTATTTT.

The chain carries TRBV4-2 and TRBJ1-3, with 8 nucleotides matching TRBD1. The ends lost 2 bases at V and 4 bases at J; junction bases unmatched: 7. The CDR3 contains 16 residues. CDR1 and CDR2 (germline): LGHNA, YNFKEQ. The CDR3 coding sequence is TGTGCCAGCAGCCAACATGGACAGGGTTCGGGAAACACCATATATTTT. This encodes CASSQHGQGSGNTIYF.

V and J are TRBV19 and TRBJ2-2; weak D call: TRBD1 (6 bases). Trimming left V 5 bases short and J 4 bases short, with 11 bases between. The germline gives CDR1 LNHDA, CDR2 SQIVND (reference sequence). CDR3 length: 14 amino acids. The CDR3 is CASSRQGSTGELFF. CDR3 nucleotides: TGTGCCAGTAGTCGGCAGGGGTCCACCGGGGAGCTGTTTTTT.

A single count supports this clone. The chain carries TRBV5-8 and TRBJ2-5; no firm D call. The CDR3 is 11 residues long. The V gene lost 0 bases and the J gene lost 10 bases, with 7 bases spanning the gap. Germline values: CDR1 SGHTS, CDR2 YDEGEE. CDR3 sequence (DNA): TGTGCCAGCAGCTTGGTGCGGAGCCAGTACTTC. Translation: CASSLVRSQYF.

This CDR3 reads CAWSKRWTGVFNEKLFF. As DNA, the CDR3 is TGTGCCTGGAGTAAAAGGTGGACAGGGGTATTTAATGAAAAACTGTTTTTT. This chain connects TRBV30 to TRBJ1-4; 9 bases are a match to TRBD1. Germline CDR1 and CDR2: GTSNPN and SVGIG (reference sequence). Unmatched junction bases numbered 11, after V lost 2 bases and J lost 4 bases. The CDR3 length is 17 residues.

This chain connects TRBV4-2 to TRBJ2-6; TRBD1 matches 8 bases. V dropped 3 bases and J dropped 1; count of bases not matched to a gene: 8. The CDR3 is 18 residues long. Germline CDR1 and CDR2: LGHNA and YNFKEQ. The chain's CDR3 is CASSHGQGSLSGANVLTF. In DNA, the CDR3 is TGTGCCAGCAGCCACGGACAGGGAAGTCTTTCTGGGGCCAACGTCCTGACTTTC.

V usage is TRBV7-9 and J usage is TRBJ1-4, with a tentative D call TRBD1 (5 bases). Germline V gene data show CDR1 as SEHNR and CDR2 as FQNEAQ (reference sequence). This CDR3 comprises 15 residues. V shed 7 bases and J shed 0 bases, with 12 bases lying between them. Written as DNA, the CDR3 is TGTGCCAGCAACCAGGGAGGATCAACTAATGAAAAACTGTTTTTT. This encodes CASNQGGSTNEKLFF.

The chain has TRBV7-8 and TRBJ2-3, with 11 bases identical to TRBD2. The CDR3 is 17 amino acids. CDR1 is SGHVS, CDR2 FQNEAQ, per germline. V lost 4 bases and J lost 1; bases outside the gene matches: 7. The CDR3 bases are TGTGCCAGCAGCTACCCTAGCGGGGGGCCGGGCACAGATACGCAGTATTTT. This encodes CASSYPSGGPGTDTQYF.

The chain uses TRBV29-1 and TRBJ2-2; 10 bases match TRBD1. Germline V gene data show CDR1 as SQVTM and CDR2 as ANQGSEA. The CDR3 contains 14 residues. The V segment lost 6 bases and the J segment 7 bases; nucleotides outside the gene matches: 8. The CDR3 DNA reads TGCAGCGTAGCGACAGGGGGCGCGGTCGGGGAGCTGTTTTTT. This translates into CSVATGGAVGELFF.

To note about this clone: Other DNA sequences in the sample encode the same CDR3. The chain is built from TRBV5-1 and TRBJ1-1; D not certain. V was clipped by 0 bases and J by 0 bases, with 6 bases between them. The CDR3 length is 14 residues. Looked up from germline, CDR1 is SGHRS and CDR2 is YFSETQ. The CDR3 nucleotides are TGCGCCAGCAGCTTGGGAGTGATGAACACTGAAGCTTTCTTT. This sequence encodes CASSLGVMNTEAFF.

V and J are TRBV10-3 and TRBJ2-3; D call uncertain. The ends were cut back, 4 bases at V and 2 bases at J, with 16 bases in the middle. This CDR3 comprises 16 residues. Germline V lookup: CDR1 ENHRY, CDR2 SYGVKD. CDR3 amino acids: CAISVAPTAFTDTQYF. The CDR3 nucleotides are TGTGCCATCAGTGTCGCCCCGACTGCCTTCACAGATACGCAGTATTTT.

Written as DNA, the CDR3 is TGTGCCAGCAGTGAAGGACCACAGACCTTGTATGGCTACACCTTC. Its protein product is CASSEGPQTLYGYTF. The rearrangement uses TRBV6-1 and TRBJ1-2; D is undetermined. Germline CDR1 MNHNS, CDR2 SASEGT. Trimming left V 1 base short and J 5 bases short, with 14 bases between. There are 15 residues in the CDR3.